Following are 22 T cell receptor beta chains from one sample sequenced in a study of radiotherapy plus CTLA-4 blockade in lung cancer. Sequenced by immunoSEQ multiplex PCR; TCRdb stores in-frame clones only, minus some. The sample lists around 100,000 clones, around 74% occurring once. The sample here was peripheral blood, taken from a patient treated with radiotherapy plus ipilimumab. The receptors shown here come from a human donor with non-small cell lung cancer who had a partial response to radiotherapy plus ipilimumab. Some clones in this sample may be carry-over from other donors' samples.

V gene TRBV6-6 combines with J gene TRBJ2-6; no clear D gene. V lost 2 bases and J lost 0, with 5 bases in between. The CDR3 covers 15 residues. Germline values: CDR1 MNHNY, CDR2 SVGAGI (reference sequence). In nucleotides, the CDR3 is TGTGCCAGCAGTTACCCTAACTCTGGGGCCAACGTCCTGACTTTC. This gives the protein CASSYPNSGANVLTF.

The J gene is TRBJ2-1, the V gene TRBV7-8, with 8 positions matching TRBD1. Losses at the gene ends were 1 base for V and 5 bases for J; bases not matched to a gene: 7. The V gene's germline CDR1 is SGHVS and CDR2 FQNEAQ. The CDR3 is 16 amino acids. This CDR3 is CASSLVRTGRNNEQFF. The CDR3 DNA follows: TGTGCCAGCAGCTTAGTGCGGACAGGGCGAAACAATGAGCAGTTCTTC.

Only a few counts were recorded for this clone. The V gene is TRBV25-1, the J gene TRBJ1-3; TRBD1 matches 8 bases. Trimming took 4 bases from V and 0 from J; bases not matched to a gene: 8. The germline gives CDR1 MGHDK, CDR2 SYGVNS. The CDR3 spans 17 residues. For the CDR3, the DNA is TGTGCCAGCAGTGCCTGGACAGGGAGCCTCTCTGGAAACACCATATATTTT. Its translation: CASSAWTGSLSGNTIYF.

The chain employs TRBV7-2 and TRBJ1-5, with 8 bases aligning to TRBD1. Germline CDR1 is SGHTA and CDR2 is FQGNSA. V gave up 1 base and J gave up 6 bases; unmatched junction bases: 5. The CDR3 runs to 15 residues. The CDR3 loop reads CASSLGTGIAQPQHF. The CDR3 nucleotides read TGTGCCAGCAGCTTAGGGACAGGGATAGCTCAGCCCCAGCATTTT.

This clone was counted only a few times. The J gene is TRBJ1-6, the V gene TRBV19; 7 bases fit TRBD1. CDR1 and CDR2 from the germline V gene are LNHDA and SQIVND (reference sequence). CDR3 size: 15 residues. Trimming took 7 bases from V and 7 from J; bases not matched to a gene: 10. The CDR3 sequence: CASTPRQGGNSPLHF. As DNA, the CDR3 is TGTGCCAGTACCCCGCGACAGGGAGGCAATTCACCCCTCCACTTT.

The chain uses TRBV29-1 and TRBJ2-2, with TRBD2 matching 16 bases. Unmatched junction bases numbered 3, after V lost 7 bases and J lost 4 bases. This CDR3 comprises 15 residues. From germline, CDR1 is SQVTM and CDR2 ANQGSEA. In DNA, the CDR3 is TGCAGCGCCGGGACTAGCGGGGGGGGCACCGGGGAGCTGTTTTTT. Protein: CSAGTSGGGTGELFF.

J is TRBJ1-1 and V is TRBV19; D not certain. The V gene lost 3 bases and the J gene lost 4 bases, with 18 bases spanning the gap. The CDR3 loop spans 16 amino acids. CDR1 and CDR2 from the germline V gene are LNHDA and SQIVND (reference sequence). CDR3 sequence reads: CASSMRAEPSGTEAFF. As DNA, the CDR3 is TGTGCCAGTAGTATGAGGGCAGAGCCTTCGGGCACTGAAGCTTTCTTT.

V is TRBV7-9 and J is TRBJ2-2, with 14 bases identical to TRBD2. The germline V gene has CDR1 SEHNR and CDR2 FQNEAQ (reference sequence). V was pared by 3 bases and J by 8 bases, with 2 bases of the junction left unmatched. The CDR3 consists of 15 residues. The CDR3 sequence is CASSLTSGRGGELFF. CDR3 nucleotides: TGTGCCAGCAGCTTGACTAGCGGGAGGGGAGGGGAGCTGTTTTTT. The variable domain in full, completed from reference TRBV7-9 and TRBJ2-2, reads DTGVSQNPRHKITKRGQNVTFRCDPISEHNRLYWYRQTLGQGPEFLTYFQNEAQLEKSRLLSDRFSAERPKGSFSTLEIQRTEQGDSAMYLCASSLTSGRGGELFFGEGSRLTVL.

This clone was counted a few times. The chain uses TRBV6-6 and TRBJ1-3; 7 bases map to TRBD1. CDR3 length: 14 residues. V gave up 7 bases and J gave up 2 bases; unmatched junction bases: 5. CDR1 is MNHNY, CDR2 SVGAGI, per germline (reference sequence). The CDR3: CASTRDRAGNTIYF. DNA for the CDR3: TGTGCCAGCACCCGTGACAGGGCTGGAAACACCATATATTTT.

The CDR3 reads CASSFASGNTGELFF. CDR3 in DNA: TGTGCCAGCAGCTTTGCTAGCGGAAACACCGGGGAGCTGTTTTTT. This rearrangement joins TRBV11-3 to TRBJ2-2, with 7 bases matching TRBD2. V dropped 3 bases and J dropped 2; count of bases not matched to a gene: 3. The CDR3 is 15 residues long. Germline V gives CDR1 SGHNT, CDR2 YENEEA.

The rearrangement links TRBV9 to TRBJ1-1; perhaps TRBD1 as D (6 bases). Germline V gene data show CDR1 as SGDLS and CDR2 as YYNGEE. The length of the CDR3 is 14 residues. V dropped 0 bases and J dropped 1 base, with 7 bases sitting between them. The CDR3 spells CASSVGRGNTEAFF. CDR3 DNA: TGTGCCAGCAGCGTAGGCAGGGGGAACACTGAAGCTTTCTTT. Drawing the rest from reference TRBV9 and TRBJ1-1, the complete variable domain is DSGVTQTPKHLITATGQRVTLRCSPRSGDLSVYWYQQSLDQGLQFLIQYYNGEERAKGNILERFSAQQFPDLHSELNLSSLELGDSALYFCASSVGRGNTEAFFGQGTRLTVV.

In this sample, this clone turned up once. V and J are TRBV7-2 and TRBJ1-2, with D uncertain. Germline CDR1 reads SGHTA; CDR2 reads FQGNSA. The CDR3 is made up of 16 amino acids. Trimming removed 0 bases at V and 7 bases at J, with 18 bases between. The CDR3 region is CASSLAAGIGYSGYTF. In DNA, the CDR3 is TGTGCCAGCAGCTTAGCCGCGGGGATAGGGTACTCTGGCTACACCTTC.

The chain recombines TRBV27 with TRBJ1-2, with D possibly TRBD1 on 6 matching bases. This CDR3 contains 13 residues. CDR1 is MNHEY, CDR2 SMNVEV, per germline (reference sequence). V was shortened by 8 bases and J by 8 bases, with 18 bases between the two germline ends. CDR3 sequence: CASRFDRLDGYTF. As DNA, the CDR3 is TGTGCCAGCCGGTTCGACAGGCTTGACGGCTACACCTTC.

The V call is TRBV6-1, the J call TRBJ2-7, with a weak D call TRBD2 (5 bases). V lost 7 bases and J lost 3, with 10 bases in between. CDR1 is MNHNS, CDR2 SASEGT, per germline. The CDR3 runs 12 residues. The DNA of the CDR3 is TGTGCCAGCACCGGACTCATCTACGAGCAGTACTTC. The encoded protein is CASTGLIYEQYF.

This rearrangement joins TRBV5-4 to TRBJ1-2, with no clear D. This CDR3 spans 14 amino acids. The V gene lost 6 bases and the J gene lost 8 bases, with 20 bases spanning the gap. In germline, CDR1 is SGHNT, CDR2 YYREEE (reference sequence). DNA of the CDR3: TGTGCCAGCACCCTCGAGGGAGGGTTCGGGGGCTACACCTTC. Protein sequence: CASTLEGGFGGYTF.

This chain uses TRBV27 with TRBJ1-5, with D possibly being TRBD1 (6 bases). This CDR3 contains 16 residues. In germline, CDR1 is MNHEY, CDR2 SMNVEV (reference sequence). The V end was cut by 6 bases, the J end by 1 base, with 16 bases between. The CDR3 loop reads CASRGQPGLSNQPQHF. Here the CDR3 DNA reads TGTGCCAGCAGAGGACAGCCGGGTTTGAGCAATCAGCCCCAGCATTTT.

This clone has a count of ten or more. The DNA is left out, because the CDR3 cannot be placed on it with certainty; the CDR3 is given as TCRdb lists it. The CDR3 loop is CVRTYRVGSGNTIYF. The gene calls are TRBV7-5 and TRBJ1-3; whether TRBD1, the table's D call, matches the DNA was not checked. TRBV7-5 is a recognized pseudogene. The CDR3 is 15 amino acids in total, end residues counted.

The rearrangement links TRBV5-4 to TRBJ1-1; D possibly corresponds to TRBD1 (5 bases). The length of the CDR3 is 14 residues. The germline V gene has CDR1 SGHNT and CDR2 YYREEE (reference sequence). V gave up 1 base and J gave up 5 bases, with 12 bases separating them. CDR3 sequence reads: CASSLYVGGTEAFF. DNA for the CDR3: TGTGCCAGCAGCTTGTATGTTGGGGGGACTGAAGCTTTCTTT.

A word on this clone: This sample includes further DNA sequences coding for the same CDR3. The V and J genes are TRBV19 and TRBJ2-7; weak D call: TRBD2 (5 bases). The V end lost 3 bases, the J end lost 0 bases, and 9 bases lay between the germline ends. The CDR3 covers 14 residues. Germline assignment: CDR1 LNHDA and CDR2 SQIVND (reference sequence). The CDR3, as DNA: TGTGCCAGTAGTATCACGGGGATCTCCTACGAGCAGTACTTC. It translates to CASSITGISYEQYF.

This clone was detected only a few times. V gene TRBV2 combines with J gene TRBJ1-2, with TRBD1 matching 7 bases. J lost 8 bases, V lost 9 bases, and 15 bases had no gene match. This CDR3 has 14 amino acids. Per germline, CDR1 SNHLY and CDR2 FYNNEI. In DNA form, the CDR3 reads TGTGCCAGTGAGACAGGGCGAGGACCTATGGGCTACACCTTC. Translated: CASETGRGPMGYTF.

This chain joins TRBV7-2 and TRBJ1-1; D possibly corresponds to TRBD1 (5 bases). Germline loops: CDR1 SGHTA, CDR2 FQGNSA. The V and J ends lost 1 base and 0 bases respectively, with 6 bases between them. There are 14 residues in the CDR3. This CDR3 reads CASSLGGVNTEAFF. In DNA, the CDR3 is TGTGCCAGCAGCTTAGGGGGGGTGAACACTGAAGCTTTCTTT.

V usage is TRBV27 and J usage is TRBJ2-3; a possible D gene is TRBD1 (6 bases). Germline assignment: CDR1 MNHEY and CDR2 SMNVEV (reference sequence). The ends were cut back, 6 bases at V and 2 bases at J, with 21 bases in the middle. The length of the CDR3 is 17 residues. This chain's CDR3 is CASSHDQGLYLTDTQYF. DNA of the CDR3: TGTGCCAGCAGCCACGACCAGGGGCTCTACCTCACAGATACGCAGTATTTT.